These 5 T cell receptor beta chains originate from one sample sequenced in a study of beta chain features in type 1 diabetes. No antigen has been assigned to these receptors. cDNA synthesis used the whole RNA isolate, giving expressed TCRB sequences. Sequencing was performed with immunoSEQ multiplex PCR; in TCRdb, only in-frame clones are kept and a portion is missing. Of roughly 700,000 clones listed, roughly 12% are singletons. Study conclusions and caveats: TCRB CDR3 length was moderately but significantly reduced in all four CD4+ subsets of Type 1 diabetes patients.

The material sequenced was naive CD4+ T cells from blood. The receptors derive from a man between 18 and 35 years old with type 1 diabetes.

This clone was observed a few times. V gene TRBV4-1 combines with J gene TRBJ1-1; D is undetermined. V was shortened by 0 bases and J by 10 bases, with 12 bases between the two germline ends. The CDR3 totals 13 residues. Looked up from germline, CDR1 is MGHRA and CDR2 is YSYEKL. The CDR3, as DNA: TGCGCCAGCAGCCAAGATCTTCGGAGAGGAGCTTTCTTT. Translating it yields CASSQDLRRGAFF.

This chain links TRBV4-2 with TRBJ1-5, with D unclear. This CDR3 has 15 amino acids. Germline CDR1 and CDR2: LGHNA and YNFKEQ. V was trimmed by 0 bases and J by 5 bases, leaving 11 bases between them. Here the CDR3 DNA reads TGTGCCAGCAGCCAAGATTGGCCAGGATATCAGCCCCAGCATTTT. Amino acid sequence: CASSQDWPGYQPQHF.

This clone was counted a few times. This rearrangement joins TRBV18 to TRBJ1-3, with unresolved D. V lost 3 bases to trimming and J lost 5 bases, with 17 bases between them. The germline gives CDR1 KGHSH, CDR2 LQKENI. CDR3 length: 16 amino acids. In DNA form, the CDR3 reads TGTGCCAGCTCACCGTCCCTTAGGATGGGAAGAAACACCATATATTTT. Residues: CASSPSLRMGRNTIYF.

In its sample, this clone was seen a few times. This CDR3 is also generated by other DNA sequences in the sample. V and J are TRBV7-9 and TRBJ1-5; 7 bases fit TRBD1. Germline V CDR1 and CDR2: SEHNR, FQNEAQ (reference sequence). The trim removed 5 bases at V and 5 bases at J, leaving 3 bases unmatched. The CDR3 is 13 residues long. In nucleotides, the CDR3 is TGTGCCAGCAGCCCAGGGGGGGATCAGCCCCAGCATTTT. Its protein product is CASSPGGDQPQHF.

The chain is built from TRBV18 and TRBJ1-5; TRBD1 is a possible D gene (5 bases). The CDR3 loop spans 14 amino acids. Trimming pared 3 bases from V and 7 bases from J, leaving 13 bases between. Germline CDR1 reads KGHSH; CDR2 reads LQKENI. The CDR3 reads CASSPRDAGQPQHF. CDR3 in DNA: TGTGCCAGCTCACCCCGGGACGCGGGGCAGCCCCAGCATTTT.